The subject of this entry is one TCR beta chain. CDR3 length: 15 residues. Germline V gene lookup returns CDR1 LGHNA and CDR2 YSLEER. The V segment lost 2 bases and the J segment 6 bases; nucleotides outside the gene matches: 7. Cohort allocation depended upon clinical history that participants reported. This sample is part of a study of blood T cell repertoires in COVID-19. Original analysis: Counts of nucleated cells, estimated from reference gene primer amplification, were obtained. This table comes from immunoSEQ multiplex PCR, and its TCRdb copy is limited to in-frame clones, with some not included. Clone size and V and J calls were adopted from that table, with D and trimming inferred from the DNA. Of some 330,000 clones listed, 83% are singletons.

Sequencing input: PBMCs or T cells enriched from blood (not recorded which). The chain links TRBV4-3 to TRBJ1-1; 9 bases line up with TRBD1. The receptor comes from a woman in her fifties or sixties who had recovered from COVID-19. Here the CDR3 DNA reads TGCGCCAGCAGCCAAATGGGACAGGGTGGCGCTGAAGCTTTCTTT. This encodes CASSQMGQGGAEAFF.